This paragraph covers one T cell receptor (beta chain) sequence. The antigen remains undetermined. Presence of unique molecular identifiers characterized the TCR beta cDNA libraries. The source material, roughly 0.9 to 10 million T cells, gave rise to roughly 500,000 cDNA molecules. TCRdb passed the PCR reads through MiXCR, listing each CDR3 protein once. This sample yields about 820,000 distinct CDR3 sequences, of which approximately 50% are seen a single time; 4.6% belongs to the top ten. The CDR3 length is 12 residues. Trimming stripped 3 bases from V and 7 bases from J, with 10 bases between. CDR1 is MNHEY and CDR2 is SVGEGT in the germline V gene. The record originates from a study of post-analysis software for immune sequencing data. Overall study context: Clinical courses comprised relapsing-remitting, secondary progressive and progressive-relapsing multiple sclerosis.

Findings and caveats of the study: When compared against controls, multiple sclerosis patients showed significantly lower normalized Chao1 diversity. Pronounced co-clustering by F measure was evident among identically batched samples. Patients showed TRBV5-6, TRBV5-1 and TRBV20-1 among roughly 5 TRBV segments more frequent than in controls.

Sequencing was carried out using blood. This clonotype was obtained from a girl aged 10 to 17 with multiple sclerosis. The gene calls are TRBV6-2 or TRBV6-3 and TRBJ2-7; D not resolved. CDR3 sequence: CASSYLSNEQYF. Written as DNA, the CDR3 is TGTGCCAGCAGTTATCTCTCCAATGAGCAGTACTTC.